Each of the 10 T cell receptor beta chains below was sequenced from the same sample in a study of blood T cell repertoires in COVID-19. The repertoire was sequenced with immunoSEQ multiplex PCR; TCRdb's copy has only in-frame clones and lacks some. The sample lists about 200,000 clones, around four fifths occurring once. The specimen sequenced was peripheral blood. The receptors derive from a human donor in a cohort sampled during active COVID-19.

The CDR3 loop reads CASRPDRGAVYGYTF. In DNA form, the CDR3 reads TGCGCCAGCAGACCGGACAGGGGCGCGGTCTATGGCTACACCTTC. The chain couples TRBV5-1 to TRBJ1-2, with 9 bases aligning to TRBD1. The V segment lost 5 bases and the J segment 4 bases; nucleotides outside the gene matches: 9. The CDR3 spans 15 residues. CDR1 is SGHRS and CDR2 is YFSETQ in the germline V gene.

The chain is built from TRBV7-2 and TRBJ2-7, with 7 bases identical to TRBD2. V trimming: 0 bases; J trimming: 6 bases; junction bases outside the gene matches: 8. The germline V gene has CDR1 SGHTA and CDR2 FQGNSA. The CDR3 spans 15 residues. For the CDR3, the DNA is TGTGCCAGCAGCTTAGCACCCGGCGGGAGCTCCGAGCAGTACTTC. It specifies CASSLAPGGSSEQYF.

The chain has TRBV5-6 and TRBJ1-5; D not resolved. This CDR3 spans 12 amino acids. Germline V lookup: CDR1 SGHDT, CDR2 YYEEEE. Trimming removed 1 base from V and 8 bases from J, with 7 bases in between. CDR3 in amino acids: CASSLHGEPQHF. The CDR3 DNA reads TGTGCCAGCAGCTTGCACGGTGAGCCCCAGCATTTT.

The chain couples TRBV7-3 to TRBJ2-5; D unresolved. Germline V lookup: CDR1 SGHTA, CDR2 FQGTGA. This CDR3 is built from 14 residues. V lost 5 bases and J lost 0, with 10 bases in between. This CDR3 reads CASSPGGYQETQYF. CDR3 nucleotides: TGTGCCAGCAGCCCCGGCGGATACCAAGAGACCCAGTACTTC.

This chain connects TRBV6-5 to TRBJ1-4, with TRBD1 as a possible D gene (6 bases). Germline V lookup: CDR1 MNHEY, CDR2 SVGAGI. This CDR3 region has 15 residues. With 2 bases removed from V and 4 bases from J, the gap between germline ends came to 11 bases. The CDR3 DNA reads TGTGCCAGCAGTTACGCCGGGACACTTAATGAAAAACTGTTTTTT. Its translation is CASSYAGTLNEKLFF.

The chain combines TRBV24-1 with TRBJ2-6; D is ambiguous. CDR1 and CDR2 (germline): KGHDR, SFDVKD. The CDR3 runs 15 residues. The germline V and J ends were trimmed by 5 bases and 2 bases, with 9 bases remaining between them. This chain's CDR3 is CATSGTDTGANVLTF. In DNA, the CDR3 is TGTGCCACCAGTGGAACTGATACTGGGGCCAACGTCCTGACTTTC.

The chain combines TRBV3-1 (or the pseudogene TRBV3-2) with TRBJ2-1; TRBD2 matches 12 bases. Trimming removed 1 base from V and 5 bases from J; junction bases left unmatched: 15. The germline V gene encodes CDR1 LGHDT and CDR2 YNNKEL (reference sequence). The CDR3 consists of 20 residues. CDR3 sequence (DNA): TGTGCCAGCAGCCAAGGCCCTTTTCGAGCTAGCGGGGGGGGAAACAATGAGCAGTTCTTC. Its protein product is CASSQGPFRASGGGNNEQFF.

V and J are TRBV4-1 and TRBJ1-1, with TRBD1 matching over 8 bases. The trim removed 3 bases at V and 3 bases at J, leaving 3 bases unmatched. This CDR3 is built from 14 residues. Looked up from germline, CDR1 is MGHRA and CDR2 is YSYEKL. CDR3: CASSQADRDTEAFF. The CDR3 nucleotides are TGCGCCAGCAGCCAGGCGGACAGGGACACTGAAGCTTTCTTT.

This chain connects TRBV5-1 to TRBJ1-1; TRBD1 aligns across 10 bases. The CDR3 spans 15 residues. Germline V gene sequence: CDR1 SGHRS, CDR2 YFSETQ. With V trimmed by 2 bases and J by 5 bases, 6 bases remained unmatched. CDR3 region: CASSFHGQGETEAFF. CDR3 sequence (DNA): TGCGCCAGCAGCTTTCATGGACAGGGGGAGACTGAAGCTTTCTTT. The full variable domain, in which reference TRBV5-1 and TRBJ1-1 provide the parts outside the CDR3, is KAGVTQTPRYLIKTRGQQVTLSCSPISGHRSVSWYQQTPGQGLQFLFEYFSETQRNKGNFPGRFSGRQFSNSRSEMNVSTLELGDSALYLCASSFHGQGETEAFFGQGTRLTVV.

The rearrangement uses TRBV9 and TRBJ2-3; either TRBD1 or TRBD2 may fit D (6 bases each). This CDR3 region has 15 residues. The V gene lost 4 bases and the J gene lost 4 bases, with 16 bases spanning the gap. Germline CDR1 SGDLS, CDR2 YYNGEE. CDR3 residues: CASSLGGGAADTQYF. The CDR3 DNA follows: TGTGCCAGCAGCCTAGGGGGAGGCGCGGCAGATACGCAGTATTTT.